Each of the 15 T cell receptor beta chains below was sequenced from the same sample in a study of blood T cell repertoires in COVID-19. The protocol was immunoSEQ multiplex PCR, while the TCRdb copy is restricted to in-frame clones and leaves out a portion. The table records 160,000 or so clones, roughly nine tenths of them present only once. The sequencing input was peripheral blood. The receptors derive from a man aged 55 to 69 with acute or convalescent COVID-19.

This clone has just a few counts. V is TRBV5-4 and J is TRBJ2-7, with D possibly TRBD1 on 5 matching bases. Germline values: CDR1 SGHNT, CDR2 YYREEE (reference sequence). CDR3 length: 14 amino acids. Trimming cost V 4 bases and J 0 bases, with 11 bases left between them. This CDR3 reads CASSPDTFSYEQYF. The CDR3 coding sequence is TGTGCCAGCAGCCCGGACACATTCTCCTACGAGCAGTACTTC.

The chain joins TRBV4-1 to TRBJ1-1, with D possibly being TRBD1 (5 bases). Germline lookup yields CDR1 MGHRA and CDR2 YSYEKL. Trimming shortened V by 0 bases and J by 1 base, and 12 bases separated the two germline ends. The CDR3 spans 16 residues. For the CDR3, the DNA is TGCGCCAGCAGCCAAGACGAGATTGACAGGAACACTGAAGCTTTCTTT. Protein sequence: CASSQDEIDRNTEAFF.

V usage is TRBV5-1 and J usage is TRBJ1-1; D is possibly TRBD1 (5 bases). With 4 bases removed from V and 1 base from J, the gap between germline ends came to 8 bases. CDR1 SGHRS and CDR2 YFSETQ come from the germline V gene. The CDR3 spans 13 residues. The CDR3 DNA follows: TGCGCCAGCAGCGGGGACTCGAACACTGAAGCTTTCTTT. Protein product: CASSGDSNTEAFF.

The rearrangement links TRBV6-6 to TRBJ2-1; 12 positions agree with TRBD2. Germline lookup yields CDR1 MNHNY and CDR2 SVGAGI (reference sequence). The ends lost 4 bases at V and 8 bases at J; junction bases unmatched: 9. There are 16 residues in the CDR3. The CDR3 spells CASSSLAGGSLDEQFF. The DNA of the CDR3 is TGTGCCAGCAGTTCCCTAGCGGGGGGGTCGTTAGATGAGCAGTTCTTC.

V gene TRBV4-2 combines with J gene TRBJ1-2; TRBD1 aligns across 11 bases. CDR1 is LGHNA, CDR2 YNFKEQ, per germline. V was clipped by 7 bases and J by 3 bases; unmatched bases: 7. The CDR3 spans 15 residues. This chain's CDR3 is CASTGPGQGDYGYTF. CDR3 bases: TGTGCCAGCACCGGCCCGGGACAGGGGGACTATGGCTACACCTTC.

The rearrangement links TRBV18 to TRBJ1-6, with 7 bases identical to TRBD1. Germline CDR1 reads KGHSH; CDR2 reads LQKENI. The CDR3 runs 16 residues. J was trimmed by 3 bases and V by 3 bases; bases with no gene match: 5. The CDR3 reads CASSPPGQSYNSPLHF. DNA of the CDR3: TGTGCCAGCTCACCTCCGGGACAGAGCTATAATTCACCCCTCCACTTT.

In DNA form, the CDR3 reads TGTGCCAGCAGCTTTAACAGGGATGGCTACACCTTC. Its protein is CASSFNRDGYTF. The gene calls are TRBV7-2 and TRBJ1-2; D perhaps matches TRBD1 (6 bases). V dropped 3 bases and J dropped 6 bases, with 8 bases sitting between them. Germline V gene sequence: CDR1 SGHTA, CDR2 FQGNSA. The CDR3 length is 12 residues.

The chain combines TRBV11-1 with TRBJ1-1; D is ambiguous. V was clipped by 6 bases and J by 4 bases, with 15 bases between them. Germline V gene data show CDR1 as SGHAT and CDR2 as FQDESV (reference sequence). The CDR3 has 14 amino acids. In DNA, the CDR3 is TGTGCCAGCAGATACGGGGTGGGTCGCACTGAAGCTTTCTTT. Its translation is CASRYGVGRTEAFF.

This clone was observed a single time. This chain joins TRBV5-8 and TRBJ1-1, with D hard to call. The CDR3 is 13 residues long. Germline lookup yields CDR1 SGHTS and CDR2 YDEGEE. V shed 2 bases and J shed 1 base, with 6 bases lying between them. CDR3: CASSFNKNTEAFF. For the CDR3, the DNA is TGTGCCAGCAGCTTCAACAAGAACACTGAAGCTTTCTTT.

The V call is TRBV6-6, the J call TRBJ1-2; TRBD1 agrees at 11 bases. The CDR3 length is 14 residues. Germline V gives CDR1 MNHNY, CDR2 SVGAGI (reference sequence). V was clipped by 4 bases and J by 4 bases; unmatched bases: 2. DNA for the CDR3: TGTGCCAGCAGTTTGGACAGGGGGCTCTATGGCTACACCTTC. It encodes CASSLDRGLYGYTF.

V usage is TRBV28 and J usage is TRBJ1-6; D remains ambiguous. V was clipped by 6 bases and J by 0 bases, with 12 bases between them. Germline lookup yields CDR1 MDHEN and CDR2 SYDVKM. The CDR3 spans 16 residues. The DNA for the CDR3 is TGTGCCAGCAGCCTCCCTATGAGCTCCTATAATTCACCCCTCCACTTT. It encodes CASSLPMSSYNSPLHF.

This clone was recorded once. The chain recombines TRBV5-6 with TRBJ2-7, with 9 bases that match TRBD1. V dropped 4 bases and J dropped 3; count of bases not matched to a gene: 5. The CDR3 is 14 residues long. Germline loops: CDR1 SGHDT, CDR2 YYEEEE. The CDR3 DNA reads TGTGCCAGCAGCGAAGGGACAGGGTTCTACGAGCAGTACTTC. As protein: CASSEGTGFYEQYF.

In DNA form, the CDR3 reads TGTGCCAGCAGCTTAGTGCGTGCCGAAGTGGGCTACACCTTC. Translated: CASSLVRAEVGYTF. The rearrangement joins TRBV7-2 to TRBJ1-2; D call uncertain. CDR1 and CDR2 (germline): SGHTA, FQGNSA. The CDR3 contains 14 residues. The V end lost 1 base, the J end lost 8 bases, and 14 bases lay between the germline ends.

CDR3 sequence reads: CASSPTSSQGISYEQYF. The CDR3 nucleotides are TGTGCCAGCAGCCCGACCTCATCCCAGGGAATCAGTTACGAGCAGTACTTC. V usage is TRBV11-2 and J usage is TRBJ2-7; a possible D gene is TRBD1 (5 bases). CDR3 length: 17 amino acids. Germline-derived CDR1 and CDR2 are SGHAT and FQNNGV. The V and J ends lost 5 bases and 4 bases respectively, with 24 bases between them.

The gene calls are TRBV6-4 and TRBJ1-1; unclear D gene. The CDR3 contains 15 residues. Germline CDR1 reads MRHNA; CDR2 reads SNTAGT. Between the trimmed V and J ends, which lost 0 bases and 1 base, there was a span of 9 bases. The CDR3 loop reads CASSDSFYGNTEAFF. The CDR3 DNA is TGTGCCAGCAGTGACTCCTTCTACGGGAACACTGAAGCTTTCTTT.